The clone carrying this T cell receptor beta chain was picked up many times. Antigen: not known. RNA transcripts were the template, and TCR beta CDR3 regions were amplified from them. Scientists carried out first-round RT-PCR using HTBI primers and then a second-round multiplex PCR. TCRdb re-analysed the multiplex PCR reads in MiXCR, keeping a single row per CDR3 protein. This table has about 370,000 distinct CDR3 sequences, 17% appearing once. This entry belongs to a study of Graves' ophthalmopathy and Graves' hyperthyroidism. Study-level information: Peripheral blood was gathered at first diagnosis, ahead of any treatment whatsoever. Study outcomes and limitations: From stable hyperthyroidism, ophthalmopathy was separated by a 13-signature model with 87.88% sensitivity and roughly 84% specificity.

Hyperthyroidism is called stable when no ophthalmopathy develops within 18 months of follow-up. Excluded: other autoimmune disease, uncontrolled infection, pregnancy or lactation. This receptor was obtained from an adult woman with stable Graves' hyperthyroidism. Input material: peripheral blood.

As DNA, the CDR3 is TGCAGTGCTGTCAGGGGGCGTGGGGCCCTGGCTGAAGCTTTCTTT. It specifies CSAVRGRGALAEAFF. J is TRBJ1-1 and V is TRBV20-1, with TRBD1 matching 8 bases. V dropped 5 bases and J dropped 6; count of bases not matched to a gene: 14. CDR3 size: 15 residues. The V gene's germline CDR1 is DFQATT and CDR2 SNEGSKA (reference sequence).